Below, one T cell receptor beta chain is given with its context. Per the authors' pipeline: Amplification of reference gene primers provided the estimated nucleated cell counts. Profiling relied on immunoSEQ multiplex PCR, and the TCRdb table lists in-frame clones only, not all of them. V, J and clone size derive from that table, while D and trimming were established from the DNA sequence. The data hold some 200,000 clones, with more than 75% observed a single time. This specimen belongs to a study of blood T cell repertoires in COVID-19. The sequenced sample consisted of peripheral blood. This receptor was obtained from a man in his forties or fifties with active or convalescent COVID-19.

CDR3: CSAGDKLNSPLHF. As DNA, the CDR3 is TGCAGCGCCGGGGACAAGCTCAATTCACCCCTCCACTTT. V gene TRBV29-1 combines with J gene TRBJ1-6, with a possible D match to TRBD1 (6 bases). There are 13 residues in the CDR3. Looked up from germline, CDR1 is SQVTM and CDR2 is ANQGSEA. Trimming shortened V by 7 bases and J by 7 bases, and 14 bases separated the two germline ends.